This TCR beta chain came from a study of vaccination and CD4 T cells after COVID-19. Study-level information: Convalescent patients had positive nasal swab PCR results for SARS-CoV-2. Disease was mild in 9 or 10 and severe in one. Study observations and caveats: The median SARS-CoV-2-reactive clonotype number increased from around 21 to 38, without statistical significance.

Sample treatment: roughly 11-day PBMC culture with coronavirus spike peptide pools or control peptides (ViraFEST assay). Once peptide pools had expanded antigen-specific T cells, ViraFEST sequenced TCRs. Dates of PCR positivity, March to December 2020, preceded the US Alpha, Beta and Delta variants. CDR1 SNHLY and CDR2 FYNNEI come from the germline V gene. Trimming cost V 11 bases and J 4 bases; bases outside gene matches: 10. The CDR3 spans 14 residues. Cultured CD4+ T-cell DNA underwent Oncomine TCR Beta short-read sequencing. One entry per CDR3 protein, called by TCRdb with MiXCR from the PCR reads. The table records thousands of distinct CDR3 sequences, approximately 67% of them present only once. Turning to this clonotype: Its cognate antigen is unknown.

The starting material was CD4+ T cells from blood, cultured in vitro, obtained before SARS-CoV-2 vaccination. The chain combines TRBV2 with TRBJ2-7; the match to TRBD1 covers 11 bases. This clonotype originated in a human donor who had recovered from COVID-19. This CDR3 reads CALQPGQGAYEQYF. Written as DNA, the CDR3 is TGTGCCTTACAACCCGGACAGGGGGCTTACGAGCAGTACTTC.